This T cell receptor (beta chain) is drawn from a study of CD8 T cells in ankylosing spondylitis. With 10 bases removed from V and 4 bases from J, the gap between germline ends came to 11 bases. The CDR3 sequence is 11 residues long. Per the germline V gene, CDR1 is SNHLY and CDR2 is FYNNEI. TCRdb itself ran the 5' RACE reads through MiXCR, one entry per CDR3 protein. This sample has some 120,000 distinct CDR3 sequences, with about an eighth found just once. Study findings and constraints: Reportedly, significant enrichment of disease-linked clones occurred in matched ankylosing spondylitis synovial fluid.

This clonotype was observed at least ten times. Antigen specificity is unknown. The sample taken for sequencing was blood, either unsorted or a sorted T cell fraction (not recorded which). The V and J genes are TRBV2 and TRBJ2-7; a possible D gene is TRBD1 (7 bases). The sequence came from a female donor with ankylosing spondylitis or in good health (not recorded which). CDR3 loop: CATRGEYEQYF. DNA for the CDR3: TGTGCCACCAGGGGGGAGTACGAGCAGTACTTC.